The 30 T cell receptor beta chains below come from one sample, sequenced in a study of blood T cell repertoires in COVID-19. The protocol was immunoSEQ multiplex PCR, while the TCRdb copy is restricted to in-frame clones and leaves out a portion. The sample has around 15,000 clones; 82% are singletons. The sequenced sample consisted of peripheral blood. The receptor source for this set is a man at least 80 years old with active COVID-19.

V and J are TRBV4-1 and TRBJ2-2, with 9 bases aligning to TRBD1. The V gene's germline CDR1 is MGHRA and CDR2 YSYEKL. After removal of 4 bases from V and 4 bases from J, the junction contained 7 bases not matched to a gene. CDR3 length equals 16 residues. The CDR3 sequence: CASSRTGTGSTGELFF. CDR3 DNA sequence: TGCGCCAGCAGCCGCACCGGGACAGGGAGCACCGGGGAGCTGTTTTTT.

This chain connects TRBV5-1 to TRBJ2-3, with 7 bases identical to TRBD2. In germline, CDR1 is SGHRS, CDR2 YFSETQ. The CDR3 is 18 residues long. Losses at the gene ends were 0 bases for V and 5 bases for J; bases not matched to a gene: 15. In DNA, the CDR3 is TGCGCCAGCAGCTTGGGGCGCCTATTTTGGGAGGGCCAAGATACGCAGTATTTT. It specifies CASSLGRLFWEGQDTQYF.

CDR3 protein: CASSPGVGYTF. The CDR3 region has the DNA TGTGCCAGCAGCCCGGGGGTTGGCTACACCTTC. The chain combines TRBV7-2 with TRBJ1-2, with a possible D match to TRBD1 (5 bases). CDR1 and CDR2 from the germline V gene are SGHTA and FQGNSA. Trimming left V 5 bases short and J 7 bases short, with 8 bases between. CDR3 length equals 11 residues.

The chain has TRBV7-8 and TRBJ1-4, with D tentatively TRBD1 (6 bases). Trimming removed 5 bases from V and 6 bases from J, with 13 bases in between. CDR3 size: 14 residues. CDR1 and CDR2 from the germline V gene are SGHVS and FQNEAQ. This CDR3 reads CASSGGTWDEKLFF. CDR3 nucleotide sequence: TGTGCCAGCAGCGGAGGGACATGGGATGAAAAACTGTTTTTT.

The CDR3 region is CAISVSRNTGELFF. In nucleotides, the CDR3 is TGTGCCATCAGTGTATCCCGGAACACCGGGGAGCTGTTTTTT. V usage is TRBV10-3 and J usage is TRBJ2-2; the D is unclear. Germline loops: CDR1 ENHRY, CDR2 SYGVKD. The CDR3 totals 14 residues. Trimming took off 4 bases at V and 1 base at J, with 7 bases between the two ends.

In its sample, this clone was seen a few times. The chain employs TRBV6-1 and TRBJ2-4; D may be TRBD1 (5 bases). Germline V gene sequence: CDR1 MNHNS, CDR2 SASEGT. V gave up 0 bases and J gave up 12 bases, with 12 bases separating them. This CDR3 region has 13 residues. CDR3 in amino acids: CASSEAGRQGQYF. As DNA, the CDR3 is TGTGCCAGCAGTGAAGCTGGACGGCAGGGTCAGTACTTC.

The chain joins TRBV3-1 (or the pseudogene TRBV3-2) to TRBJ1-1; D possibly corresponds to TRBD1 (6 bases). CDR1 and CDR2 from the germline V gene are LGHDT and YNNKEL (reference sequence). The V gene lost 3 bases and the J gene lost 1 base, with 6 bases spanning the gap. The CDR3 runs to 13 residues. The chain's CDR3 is CASSQGANTEAFF. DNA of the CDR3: TGTGCCAGCAGCCAGGGGGCGAACACTGAAGCTTTCTTT.

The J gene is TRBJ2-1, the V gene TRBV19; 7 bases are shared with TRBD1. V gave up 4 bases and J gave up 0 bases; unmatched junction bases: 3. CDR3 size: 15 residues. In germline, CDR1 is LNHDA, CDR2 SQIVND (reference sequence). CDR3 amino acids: CASSRTGVSYNEQFF. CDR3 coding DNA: TGTGCCAGTAGTAGAACAGGGGTCTCCTACAATGAGCAGTTCTTC.

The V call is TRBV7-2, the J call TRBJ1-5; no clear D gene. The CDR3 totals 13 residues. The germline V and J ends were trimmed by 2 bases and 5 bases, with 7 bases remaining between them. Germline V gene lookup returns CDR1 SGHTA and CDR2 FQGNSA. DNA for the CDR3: TGTGCCAGCAGCTTATTGGAGGATCAGCCCCAGCATTTT. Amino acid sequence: CASSLLEDQPQHF.

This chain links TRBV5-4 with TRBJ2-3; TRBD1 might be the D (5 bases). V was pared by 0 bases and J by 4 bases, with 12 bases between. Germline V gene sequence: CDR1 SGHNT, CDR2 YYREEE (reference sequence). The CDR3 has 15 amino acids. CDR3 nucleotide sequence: TGTGCCAGCAGCTTGGGGGGCTCTGGAGCAGATACGCAGTATTTT. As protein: CASSLGGSGADTQYF.

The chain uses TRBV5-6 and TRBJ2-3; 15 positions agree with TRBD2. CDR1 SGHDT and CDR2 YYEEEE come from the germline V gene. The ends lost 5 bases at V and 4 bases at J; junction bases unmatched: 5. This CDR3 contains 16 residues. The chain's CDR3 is CASRMGLAGGSDTQYF. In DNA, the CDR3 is TGTGCCAGCAGGATGGGACTAGCGGGAGGTTCAGATACGCAGTATTTT.

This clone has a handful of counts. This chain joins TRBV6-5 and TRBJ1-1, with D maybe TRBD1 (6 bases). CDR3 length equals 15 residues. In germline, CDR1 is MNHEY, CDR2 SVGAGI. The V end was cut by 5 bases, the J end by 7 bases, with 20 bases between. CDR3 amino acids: CASSPYREGSFEAFF. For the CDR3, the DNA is TGTGCCAGCAGTCCGTACAGGGAGGGATCATTTGAAGCTTTCTTT.

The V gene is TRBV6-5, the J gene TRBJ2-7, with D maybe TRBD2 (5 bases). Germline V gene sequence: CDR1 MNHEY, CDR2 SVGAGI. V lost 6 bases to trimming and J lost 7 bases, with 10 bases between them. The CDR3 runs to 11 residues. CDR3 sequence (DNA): TGTGCCAGCAGGTTAAGGGAGGAGCAGTACTTC. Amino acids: CASRLREEQYF.

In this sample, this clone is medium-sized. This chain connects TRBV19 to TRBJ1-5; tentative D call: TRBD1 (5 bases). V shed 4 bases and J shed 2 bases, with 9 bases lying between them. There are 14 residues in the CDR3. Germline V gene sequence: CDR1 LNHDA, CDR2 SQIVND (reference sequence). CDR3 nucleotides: TGTGCCAGTAGTAGTATCAGGGGCAATCAGCCCCAGCATTTT. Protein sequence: CASSSIRGNQPQHF.

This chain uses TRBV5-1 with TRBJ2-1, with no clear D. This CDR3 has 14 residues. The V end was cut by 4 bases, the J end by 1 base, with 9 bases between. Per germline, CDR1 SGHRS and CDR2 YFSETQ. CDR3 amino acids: CASSGQESYNEQFF. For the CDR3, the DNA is TGCGCCAGCAGCGGGCAGGAATCCTACAATGAGCAGTTCTTC.

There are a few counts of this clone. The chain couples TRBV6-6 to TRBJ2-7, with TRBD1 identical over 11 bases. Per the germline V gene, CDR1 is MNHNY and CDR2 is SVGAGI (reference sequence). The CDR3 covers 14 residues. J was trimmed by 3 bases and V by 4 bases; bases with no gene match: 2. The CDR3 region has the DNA TGTGCCAGCAGTTCGGACAGGGGGCACTACGAGCAGTACTTC. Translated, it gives CASSSDRGHYEQYF.

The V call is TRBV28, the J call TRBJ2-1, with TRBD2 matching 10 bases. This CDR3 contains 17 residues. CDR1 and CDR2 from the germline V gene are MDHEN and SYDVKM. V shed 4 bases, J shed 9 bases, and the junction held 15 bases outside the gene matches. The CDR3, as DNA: TGTGCCAGCAGTTCGACCTCCGGGACTAGCGATTTTAGTGAGCAGTTCTTC. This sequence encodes CASSSTSGTSDFSEQFF.

In DNA, the CDR3 is TGCGCCAGCAGCGCAAGCGGGAGTTACAATGAGCAGTTCTTC. Protein sequence: CASSASGSYNEQFF. This rearrangement joins TRBV10-1 to TRBJ2-1, with 8 bases aligning to TRBD2. The V gene's germline CDR1 is WNHNN and CDR2 SYGVQD (reference sequence). The CDR3 is 14 amino acids. Trimming at V came to 6 bases and at J to 4 bases, leaving 5 bases not matched to a gene.

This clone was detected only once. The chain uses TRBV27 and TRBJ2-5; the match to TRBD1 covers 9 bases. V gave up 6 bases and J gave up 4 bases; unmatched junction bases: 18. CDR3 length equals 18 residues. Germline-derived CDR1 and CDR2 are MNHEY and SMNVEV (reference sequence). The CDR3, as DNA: TGTGCCAGCAGCACCCGACGCCGGGACAGGGAGTTCGGAGAGACCCAGTACTTC. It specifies CASSTRRRDREFGETQYF.

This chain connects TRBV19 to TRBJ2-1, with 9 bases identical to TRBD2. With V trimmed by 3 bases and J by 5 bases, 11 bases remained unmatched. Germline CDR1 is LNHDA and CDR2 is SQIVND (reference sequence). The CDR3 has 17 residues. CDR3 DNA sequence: TGTGCCAGTAGTATGGGGCTAGCGGGGTCTGAAAACAATGAGCAGTTCTTC. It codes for CASSMGLAGSENNEQFF.

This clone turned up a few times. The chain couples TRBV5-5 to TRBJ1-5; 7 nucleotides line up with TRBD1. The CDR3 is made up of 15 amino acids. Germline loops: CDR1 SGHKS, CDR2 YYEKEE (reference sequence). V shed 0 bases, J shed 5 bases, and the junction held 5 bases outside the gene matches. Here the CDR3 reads CASSLEGGAYQPQHF. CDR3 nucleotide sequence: TGTGCCAGCAGCTTGGAAGGGGGCGCTTATCAGCCCCAGCATTTT.

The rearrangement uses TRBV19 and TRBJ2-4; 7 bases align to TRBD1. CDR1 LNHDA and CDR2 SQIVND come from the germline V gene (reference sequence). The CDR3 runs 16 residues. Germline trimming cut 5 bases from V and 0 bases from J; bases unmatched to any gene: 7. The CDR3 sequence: CASSVRDRVAKNIQYF. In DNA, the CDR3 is TGTGCCAGTAGTGTCCGGGACAGAGTAGCCAAAAACATTCAGTACTTC.

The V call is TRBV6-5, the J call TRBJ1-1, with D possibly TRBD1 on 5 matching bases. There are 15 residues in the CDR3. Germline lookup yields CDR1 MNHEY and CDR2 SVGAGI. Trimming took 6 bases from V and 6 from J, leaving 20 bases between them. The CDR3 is CASRITQVVGAEAFF. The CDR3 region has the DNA TGTGCCAGCAGGATTACACAGGTCGTAGGTGCTGAAGCTTTCTTT.

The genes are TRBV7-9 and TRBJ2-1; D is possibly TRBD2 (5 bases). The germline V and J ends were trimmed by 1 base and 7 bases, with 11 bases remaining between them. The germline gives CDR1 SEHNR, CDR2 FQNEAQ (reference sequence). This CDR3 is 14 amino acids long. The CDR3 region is CASSLGGRRNEQFF. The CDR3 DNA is TGTGCCAGCAGCTTAGGAGGGAGACGTAATGAGCAGTTCTTC.

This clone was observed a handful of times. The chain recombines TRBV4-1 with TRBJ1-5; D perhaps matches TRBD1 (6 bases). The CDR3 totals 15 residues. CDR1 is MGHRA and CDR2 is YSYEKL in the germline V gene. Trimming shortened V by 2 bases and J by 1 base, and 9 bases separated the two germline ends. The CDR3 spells CASSQLGQSNQPQHF. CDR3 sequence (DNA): TGCGCCAGCAGCCAATTAGGACAGAGCAATCAGCCCCAGCATTTT.

The CDR3: CASSDAGRGSNQPQHF. The CDR3 DNA reads as TGTGCCAGCAGTGATGCGGGCAGGGGATCCAATCAGCCCCAGCATTTT. V gene TRBV6-1 combines with J gene TRBJ1-5; a weak D match, TRBD1 (6 bases). Germline CDR1 reads MNHNS; CDR2 reads SASEGT. This CDR3 has 16 amino acids. Trimming left V 3 bases short and J 3 bases short, with 15 bases between.

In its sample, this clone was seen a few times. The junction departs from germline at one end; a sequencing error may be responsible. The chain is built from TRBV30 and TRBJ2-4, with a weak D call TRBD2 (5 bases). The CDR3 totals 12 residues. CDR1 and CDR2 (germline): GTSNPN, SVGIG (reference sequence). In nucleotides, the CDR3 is TGTGCCTGGAGGATCGACGGGATTGAGAGACACTTC. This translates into CAWRIDGIERHF.

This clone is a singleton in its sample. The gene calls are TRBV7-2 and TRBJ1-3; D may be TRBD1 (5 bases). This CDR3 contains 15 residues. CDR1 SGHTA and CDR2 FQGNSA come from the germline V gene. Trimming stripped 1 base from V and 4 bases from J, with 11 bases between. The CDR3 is CASSLVAGNGNTIYF. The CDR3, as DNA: TGTGCCAGCAGCTTAGTTGCAGGGAACGGAAACACCATATATTTT.

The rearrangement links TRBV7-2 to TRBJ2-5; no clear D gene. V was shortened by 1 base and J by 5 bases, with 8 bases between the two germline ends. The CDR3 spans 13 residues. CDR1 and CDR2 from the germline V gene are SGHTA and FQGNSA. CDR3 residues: CASSLGGRETQYF. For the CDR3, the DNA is TGTGCCAGCAGCTTAGGCGGTCGGGAGACCCAGTACTTC. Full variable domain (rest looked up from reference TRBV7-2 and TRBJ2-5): GAGVSQSPSNKVTEKGKDVELRCDPISGHTALYWYRQSLGQGLEFLIYFQGNSAPDKSGLPSDRFSAERTGGSVSTLTIQRTQQEDSAVYLCASSLGGRETQYFGPGTRLLVL.

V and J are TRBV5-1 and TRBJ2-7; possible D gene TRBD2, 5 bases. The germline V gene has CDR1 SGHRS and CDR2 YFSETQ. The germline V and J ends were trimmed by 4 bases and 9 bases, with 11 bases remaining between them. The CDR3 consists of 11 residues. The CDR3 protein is CASSQGLGQYF. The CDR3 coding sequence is TGCGCCAGCAGCCAAGGACTGGGGCAGTACTTC. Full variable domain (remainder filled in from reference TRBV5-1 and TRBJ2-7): KAGVTQTPRYLIKTRGQQVTLSCSPISGHRSVSWYQQTPGQGLQFLFEYFSETQRNKGNFPGRFSGRQFSNSRSEMNVSTLELGDSALYLCASSQGLGQYFGPGTRLTVT.